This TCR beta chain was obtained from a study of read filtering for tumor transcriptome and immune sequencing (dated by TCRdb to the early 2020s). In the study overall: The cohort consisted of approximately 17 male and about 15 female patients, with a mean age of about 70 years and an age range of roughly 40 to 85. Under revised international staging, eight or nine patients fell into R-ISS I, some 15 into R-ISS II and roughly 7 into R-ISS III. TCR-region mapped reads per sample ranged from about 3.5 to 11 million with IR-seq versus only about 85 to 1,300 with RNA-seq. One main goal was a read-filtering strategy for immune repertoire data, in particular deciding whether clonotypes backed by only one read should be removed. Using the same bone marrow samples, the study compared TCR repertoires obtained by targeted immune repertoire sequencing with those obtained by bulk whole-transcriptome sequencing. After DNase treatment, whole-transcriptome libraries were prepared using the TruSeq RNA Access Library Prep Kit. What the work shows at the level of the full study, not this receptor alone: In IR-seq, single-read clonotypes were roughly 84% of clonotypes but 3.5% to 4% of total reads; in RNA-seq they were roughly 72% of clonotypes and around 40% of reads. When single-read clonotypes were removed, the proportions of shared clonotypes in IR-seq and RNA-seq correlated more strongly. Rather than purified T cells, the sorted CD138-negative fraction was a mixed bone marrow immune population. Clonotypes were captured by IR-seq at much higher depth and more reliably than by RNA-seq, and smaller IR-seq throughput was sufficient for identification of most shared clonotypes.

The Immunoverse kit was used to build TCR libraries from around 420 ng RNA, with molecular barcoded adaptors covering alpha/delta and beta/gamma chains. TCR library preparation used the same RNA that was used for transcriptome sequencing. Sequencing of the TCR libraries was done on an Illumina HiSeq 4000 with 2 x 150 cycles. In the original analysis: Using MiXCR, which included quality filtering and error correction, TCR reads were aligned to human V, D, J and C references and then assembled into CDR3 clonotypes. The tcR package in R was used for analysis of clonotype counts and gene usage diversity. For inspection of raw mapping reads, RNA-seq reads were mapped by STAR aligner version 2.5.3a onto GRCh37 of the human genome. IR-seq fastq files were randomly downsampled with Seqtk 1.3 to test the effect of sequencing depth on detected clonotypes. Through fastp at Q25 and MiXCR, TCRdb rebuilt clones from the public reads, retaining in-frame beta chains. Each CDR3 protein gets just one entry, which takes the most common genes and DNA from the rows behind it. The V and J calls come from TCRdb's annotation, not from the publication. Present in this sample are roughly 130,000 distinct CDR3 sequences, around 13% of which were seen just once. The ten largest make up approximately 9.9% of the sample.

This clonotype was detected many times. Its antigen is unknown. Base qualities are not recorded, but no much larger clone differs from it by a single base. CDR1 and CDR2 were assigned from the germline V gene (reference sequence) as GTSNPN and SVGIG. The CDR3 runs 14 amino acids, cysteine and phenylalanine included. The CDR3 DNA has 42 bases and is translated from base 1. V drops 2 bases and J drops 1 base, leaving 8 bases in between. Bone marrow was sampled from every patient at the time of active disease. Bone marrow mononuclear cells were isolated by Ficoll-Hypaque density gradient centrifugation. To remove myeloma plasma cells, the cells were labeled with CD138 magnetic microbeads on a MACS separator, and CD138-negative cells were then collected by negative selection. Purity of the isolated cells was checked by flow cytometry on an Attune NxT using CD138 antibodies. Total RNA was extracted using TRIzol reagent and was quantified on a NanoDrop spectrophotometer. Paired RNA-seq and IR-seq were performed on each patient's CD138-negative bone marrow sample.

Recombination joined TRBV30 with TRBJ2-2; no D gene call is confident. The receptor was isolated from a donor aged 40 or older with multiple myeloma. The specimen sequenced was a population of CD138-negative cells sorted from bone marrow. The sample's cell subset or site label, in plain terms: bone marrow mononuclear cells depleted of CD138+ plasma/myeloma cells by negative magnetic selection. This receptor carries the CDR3 CAWSPPKNTGELFF. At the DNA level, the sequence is TGTGCCTGGAGTCCACCGAAGAACACCGGGGAGCTGTTTTTT.